A selection of T cell receptor beta chains follows, all from one sample in a study of blood T cell repertoires in COVID-19. Libraries were prepared by immunoSEQ multiplex PCR; TCRdb keeps only in-frame clonotypes and omits some of them. Here the sample spans around 700,000 clones, 75% to 90% being singletons. Sequenced sample: peripheral blood. These receptors were taken from a woman aged 18-29 years with acute or convalescent COVID-19. CDR3s leave out the opening cysteine and the closing phenylalanine or tryptophan. Clone size is shown for a subset of rows, as once, few, many or a class of expanded clone.

CDR3aa: ASELAGRRLYNEQF
j_gene: TRBJ2-1
abundance: .
v_gene: TRBV3-1/TRBV3-2
len: 14

CDR3aa: ASSYLLETQY
j_gene: TRBJ2-3
abundance: once
v_gene: TRBV6-6
len: 10

CDR3aa: AWSSVRVTGGDGYT
j_gene: TRBJ1-2
abundance: .
v_gene: TRBV30
len: 14

CDR3aa: ASFQGYNYGYT
j_gene: TRBJ1-2
abundance: .
v_gene: TRBV2
len: 11

CDR3aa: ASSVSPGELF
j_gene: TRBJ2-2
abundance: .
v_gene: TRBV10-2
len: 10

CDR3aa: ATSRDEGAGGYT
j_gene: TRBJ1-2
abundance: .
v_gene: TRBV15
len: 12

CDR3aa: ASSQENPGGYGYT
j_gene: TRBJ1-2
abundance: .
v_gene: TRBV4-2
len: 13

CDR3aa: ASKTGSFGYT
j_gene: TRBJ1-2
abundance: .
v_gene: TRBV6-5
len: 10

CDR3aa: AGKTGRSNEKLF
j_gene: TRBJ1-4
abundance: .
v_gene: TRBV2
len: 12

CDR3aa: ASSQDLGGDTEAF
j_gene: TRBJ1-1
abundance: .
v_gene: TRBV3-1/TRBV3-2
len: 13

CDR3aa: ASSELGLGGNYGYT
j_gene: TRBJ1-2
abundance: .
v_gene: TRBV25-1
len: 14

CDR3aa: ASSPARVAGELF
j_gene: TRBJ2-2
abundance: .
v_gene: TRBV18
len: 12

CDR3aa: ASRGGQLGGYT
j_gene: TRBJ1-2
abundance: .
v_gene: TRBV5-4
len: 11

CDR3aa: ASSPRLAGVLPYEQY
j_gene: TRBJ2-7
abundance: .
v_gene: TRBV11-2
len: 15

CDR3aa: ASSLELGTGSYPPLH
j_gene: TRBJ1-6
abundance: .
v_gene: TRBV7-9
len: 15

CDR3aa: ATSRARQPLTEAF
j_gene: TRBJ1-1
abundance: .
v_gene: TRBV15
len: 13

CDR3aa: ASRTTSGPNQPQH
j_gene: TRBJ1-5
abundance: .
v_gene: TRBV6-6
len: 13

CDR3aa: ASSLGQGNQPQH
j_gene: TRBJ1-5
abundance: .
v_gene: TRBV27
len: 12

CDR3aa: ASSGSRGTEAF
j_gene: TRBJ1-1
abundance: .
v_gene: TRBV9
len: 11

CDR3aa: ASQDRSNSPLH
j_gene: TRBJ1-6
abundance: .
v_gene: TRBV9
len: 11

CDR3aa: ASSWTSGGAHEQF
j_gene: TRBJ2-1
abundance: .
v_gene: TRBV7-3
len: 13

CDR3aa: ASKPDISGNTIY
j_gene: TRBJ1-3
abundance: .
v_gene: TRBV9
len: 12

CDR3aa: ASSLGTESSYEQY
j_gene: TRBJ2-7
abundance: .
v_gene: TRBV7-9
len: 13

CDR3aa: ASSLEAGDNEQF
j_gene: TRBJ2-1
abundance: .
v_gene: TRBV7-2
len: 12

CDR3aa: ASSTLSQGDYGYT
j_gene: TRBJ1-2
abundance: .
v_gene: TRBV19
len: 13